The sequence of this T cell receptor (beta chain) was determined in a study of T-cell memory formation after mild COVID-19. Germline CDR1 and CDR2: SGHTA and FQGTGA. This CDR3 contains 15 residues. The ends lost 5 bases at V and 4 bases at J; junction bases unmatched: 8. The table lists this clonotype with a few counts. MiXCR, applied by TCRdb to the 5' RACE reads, yields one record per CDR3 protein. The sample lists around 510,000 distinct CDR3 sequences; less than 25% were seen once. This TCR came from an adult woman who had mild COVID-19 (a few samples of this study predate the infection). Cell type and time point are not known. This chain uses TRBV7-3 with TRBJ2-3, with TRBD2 identical over 8 bases. The sequenced sample consisted of PBMCs or a T cell subset sorted from them (not recorded which). The CDR3 coding sequence is TGTGCCAGCAGCCTTTGGACTAGCCCCCCAGATACGCAGTATTTT. It encodes CASSLWTSPPDTQYF.